This T cell receptor (beta chain) appears in the sequencing data of a study of tumor-infiltrating lymphocytes in primary liver carcinoma. Study in general: T1-T3 N0M0 was the stage of the tumors, which were roughly 4 to 11 cm across. Overall study findings and caveats: Tumors had a significantly higher top-250-clone fraction than blood (p = 0.039).

Co-extraction of both nucleic acids (RNA and DNA) used about 19-33 mg of unsorted bulk tissue. Tumors were each sampled at five separate regions. In every tumor sample, viable tumor cells made up over 90%. About this clonotype itself: Its specificity is unknown. This sequence may be a read error, since a much larger clone differs from it by one base.

Germline loops: CDR1 SQVTM, CDR2 ANQGSEA. This CDR3 comprises 12 residues. Researchers generated TCR beta cDNA from about 0.5 ug of total RNA, relying on a constant-region primer. It was through three nested multiplex PCR rounds of slightly modified ARM-PCR that TCR beta libraries arose. A C-beta reverse primer and TRBV1-TRBV30 forward primers served in each of the first two PCR rounds, at roughly 10 cycles apiece. TCRdb recomputed calls from the multiplex PCR reads with MiXCR, one row per CDR3 protein. The repertoire includes about 110,000 distinct CDR3 sequences, 50% to 65% of them detected once, and roughly a tenth sits in the top ten.

This sequence was found in a woman aged 55-69 years with primary liver carcinoma and hepatitis B virus infection. The V and J genes are TRBV29-1 and TRBJ2-7; tentatively, D is TRBD1 (5 bases). The sequencing input was liver tumor tissue from sampling region 1. The subset: tumor region T1, superior pole. CDR3 loop: CCPNGHPYEQYF. CDR3 bases: TGCTGCCCAAACGGACACCCCTACGAGCAGTACTTC.